This entry concerns a single T cell receptor (beta chain). This specimen comes from a study of blood T cell repertoires in COVID-19. The overall study: Nucleic acid was either cDNA or gDNA, and it came from T cells, B-cell-depleted T cells, or PBMCs.

Per the original methods: Estimates of nucleated cell counts were drawn from the amplification of reference gene primers. Method: immunoSEQ multiplex PCR; TCRdb's copy keeps in-frame clones and lacks some. V, J and clone size are those of that table, while D and trimming were read from the DNA. The table records around 170,000 clones, 90% of them present only once. V gave up 0 bases and J gave up 11 bases; unmatched junction bases: 7. Per the germline V gene, CDR1 is MNHNY and CDR2 is SVGAGI (reference sequence). The CDR3 runs 14 residues. This sequence was found in a man aged 50-59 years with acute or convalescent COVID-19. Material: peripheral blood. The chain is built from TRBV6-6 and TRBJ1-1; 9 bases fit TRBD1. DNA of the CDR3: TGTGCCAGCAGTTACTCCAGGGGACAGGGTTGGGCTTTCTTT. Its translation: CASSYSRGQGWAFF.